This TCR beta chain derives from a study of blood T cell repertoires in COVID-19. Study as a whole: Material from acute and convalescent COVID-19 was sourced from the United States, Italy and Spain. T cells, B-cell-depleted T cells, or PBMCs provided the cDNA or gDNA that served as material.

CDR3 length: 15 residues. Germline V gene lookup returns CDR1 MDHEN and CDR2 SYDVKM. The V end was cut by 5 bases, the J end by 0 bases, with 12 bases between. Original data processing: For nucleated cells, counts were estimated from reference gene primer amplification. Here immunoSEQ multiplex PCR was the method, and the copy in TCRdb shows in-frame clones only, minus some. V and J calls and clone size are given by that table; D and trimming were obtained from the DNA. The profile shows under 50,000 clones, 70% to 90% of them singletons. The V and J genes are TRBV28 and TRBJ2-3; possible D gene TRBD1, 6 bases. The TCR sequence derives from a man aged 65 to 85 with active COVID-19. Sequencing was performed on peripheral blood. DNA for the CDR3: TGTGCCAGCAGTCACCGGACAGCTAGCACAGATACGCAGTATTTT. This gives the protein CASSHRTASTDTQYF.